This T cell receptor (beta chain) was captured in a study of blood T cells in healthy people across ages. Turning to this clonotype: Its antigen is not identified. With a much larger clone just one base away, this may be a read error.

Primed by a sample-barcoded 5' primer and a J-beta primer mix, a second PCR proceeded for about 6 to 12 cycles. One entry per CDR3 protein results from TCRdb running MiXCR on the 5' RACE reads. The sample contains around 870,000 distinct CDR3 sequences, more than 25% of which appear only once. Study-level results: Both higher diversity and more naive CD4+ cells marked long-lived donors when set against aged donors.

The CDR3 extends over 13 amino acids. This TCR was recovered from a woman older than 75 in good health. J is TRBJ2-3 and V is TRBV12-3 or TRBV12-4; D is uncertain. Sequencing used blood. The CDR3 coding sequence is TGTGCCAGCAGTTGGGGAAGCACAGATGCGCAGTATTTT. Amino acids: CASSWGSTDAQYF.